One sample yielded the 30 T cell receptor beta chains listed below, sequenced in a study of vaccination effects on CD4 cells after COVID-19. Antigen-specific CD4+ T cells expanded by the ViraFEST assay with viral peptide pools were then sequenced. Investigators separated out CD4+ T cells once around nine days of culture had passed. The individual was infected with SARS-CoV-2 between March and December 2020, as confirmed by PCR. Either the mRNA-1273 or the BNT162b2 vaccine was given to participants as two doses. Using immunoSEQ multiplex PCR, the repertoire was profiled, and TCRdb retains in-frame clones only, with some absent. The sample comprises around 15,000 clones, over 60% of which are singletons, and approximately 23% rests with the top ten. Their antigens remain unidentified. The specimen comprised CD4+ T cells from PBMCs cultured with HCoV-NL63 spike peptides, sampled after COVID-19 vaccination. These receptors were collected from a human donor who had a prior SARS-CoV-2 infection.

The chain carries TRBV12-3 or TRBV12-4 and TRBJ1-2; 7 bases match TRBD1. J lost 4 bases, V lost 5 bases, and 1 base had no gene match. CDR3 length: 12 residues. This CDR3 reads CASSNRGYGYTF. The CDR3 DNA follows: TGTGCCAGCAGTAACAGGGGCTATGGCTACACCTTC.

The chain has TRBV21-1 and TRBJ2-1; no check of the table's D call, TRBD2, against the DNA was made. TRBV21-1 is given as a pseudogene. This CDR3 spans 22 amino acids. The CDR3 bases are TGTGCCAGCAGCTCAACGGTATCTCCGGGACTACCAAAAATAAGTCCTAACAATGAGCAGTTCTTC. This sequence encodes CASSSTVSPGLPKISPNNEQFF.

In DNA, the CDR3 is TGTGCCAGCAGCTTAGATCTGGGGGACAGAACTACTAATGAAAAACTGTTTTTT. It yields the protein CASSLDLGDRTTNEKLFF. The chain is built from TRBV11-2 and TRBJ1-4, with 7 positions matching TRBD1. Per the germline V gene, CDR1 is SGHAT and CDR2 is FQNNGV. The CDR3 sequence is 18 residues long. The J segment lost 2 bases and the V segment lost 0 bases, leaving 9 bases of the junction unmatched. The full variable domain, completed using reference TRBV11-2 and TRBJ1-4, is EAGVAQSPRYKIIEKRQSVAFWCNPISGHATLYWYQQILGQGPKLLIQFQNNGVVDDSQLPKDRFSAERLKGVDSTLKIQPAKLEDSAVYLCASSLDLGDRTTNEKLFFGSGTQLSVL.

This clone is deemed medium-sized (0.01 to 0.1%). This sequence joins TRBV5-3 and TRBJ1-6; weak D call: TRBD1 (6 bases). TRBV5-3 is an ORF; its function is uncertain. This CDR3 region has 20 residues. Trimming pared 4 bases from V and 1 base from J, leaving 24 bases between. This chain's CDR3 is CARSLSTGVEFRSYNSPLHF. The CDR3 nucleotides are TGTGCCAGAAGCCTATCGACAGGTGTCGAATTTCGGTCCTATAATTCACCCCTCCACTTT.

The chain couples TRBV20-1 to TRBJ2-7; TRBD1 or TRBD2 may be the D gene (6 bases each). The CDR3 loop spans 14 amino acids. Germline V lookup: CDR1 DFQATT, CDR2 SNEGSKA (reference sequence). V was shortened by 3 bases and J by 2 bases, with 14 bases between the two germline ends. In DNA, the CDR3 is TGCAGTGCTAGTGTCCGGGGGCCGACCTACGAGCAGTACTTC. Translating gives CSASVRGPTYEQYF.

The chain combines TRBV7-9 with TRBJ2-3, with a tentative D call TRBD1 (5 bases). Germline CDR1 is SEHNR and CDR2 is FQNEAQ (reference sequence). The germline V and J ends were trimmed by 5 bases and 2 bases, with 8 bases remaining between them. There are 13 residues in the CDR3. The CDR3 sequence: CASSGQNTDTQYF. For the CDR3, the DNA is TGTGCCAGCAGCGGACAAAACACAGATACGCAGTATTTT. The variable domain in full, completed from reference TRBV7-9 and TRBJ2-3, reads DTGVSQNPRHKITKRGQNVTFRCDPISEHNRLYWYRQTLGQGPEFLTYFQNEAQLEKSRLLSDRFSAERPKGSFSTLEIQRTEQGDSAMYLCASSGQNTDTQYFGPGTRLTVL.

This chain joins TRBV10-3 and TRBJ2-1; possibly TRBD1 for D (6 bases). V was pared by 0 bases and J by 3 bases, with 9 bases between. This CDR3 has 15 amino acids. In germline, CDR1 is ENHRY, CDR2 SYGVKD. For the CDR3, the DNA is TGTGCCATCAGTGAGTCAGGACAGAACTACAATGAGCAGTTCTTC. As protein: CAISESGQNYNEQFF.

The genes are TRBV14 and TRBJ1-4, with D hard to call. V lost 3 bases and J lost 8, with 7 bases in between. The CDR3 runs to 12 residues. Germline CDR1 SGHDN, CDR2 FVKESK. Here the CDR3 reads CASSQMGEKLFF. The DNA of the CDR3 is TGTGCCAGCAGCCAGATGGGGGAAAAACTGTTTTTT.

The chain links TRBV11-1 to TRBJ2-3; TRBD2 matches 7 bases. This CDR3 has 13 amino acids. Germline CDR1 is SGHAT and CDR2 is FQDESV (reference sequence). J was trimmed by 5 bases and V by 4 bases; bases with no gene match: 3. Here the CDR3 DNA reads TGTGCCAGCAGCTCGGGGGGAGGAGATACGCAGTATTTT. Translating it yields CASSSGGGDTQYF.

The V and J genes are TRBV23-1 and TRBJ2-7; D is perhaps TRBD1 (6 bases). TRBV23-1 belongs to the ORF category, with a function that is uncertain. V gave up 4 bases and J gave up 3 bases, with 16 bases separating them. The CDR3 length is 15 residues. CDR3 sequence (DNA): TGCGCCAGCAGTCCCCTTTCAGGGGAAGGCTACGAGCAGTACTTC. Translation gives CASSPLSGEGYEQYF.

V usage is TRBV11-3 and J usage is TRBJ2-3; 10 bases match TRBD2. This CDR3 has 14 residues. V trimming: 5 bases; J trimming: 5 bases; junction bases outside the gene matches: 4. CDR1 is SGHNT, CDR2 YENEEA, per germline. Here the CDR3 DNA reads TGTGCCAGCAGCCCAGCGGGAGGGGGAGATACGCAGTATTTT. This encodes CASSPAGGGDTQYF.

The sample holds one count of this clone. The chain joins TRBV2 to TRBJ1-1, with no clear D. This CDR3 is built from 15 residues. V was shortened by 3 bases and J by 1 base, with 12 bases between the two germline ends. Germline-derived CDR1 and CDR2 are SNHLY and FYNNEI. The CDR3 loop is CASSDQDLQNTEAFF. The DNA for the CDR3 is TGTGCCAGCAGTGATCAGGACCTGCAGAACACTGAAGCTTTCTTT. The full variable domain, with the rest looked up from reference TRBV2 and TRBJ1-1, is EPEVTQTPSHQVTQMGQEVILRCVPISNHLYFYWYRQILGQKVEFLVSFYNNEISEKSEIFDDQFSVERPDGSNFTLKIRSTKLEDSAMYFCASSDQDLQNTEAFFGQGTRLTVV.

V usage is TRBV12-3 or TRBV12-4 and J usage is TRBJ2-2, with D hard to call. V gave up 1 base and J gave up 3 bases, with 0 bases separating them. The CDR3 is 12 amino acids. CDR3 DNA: TGTGCCAGCAGTTTAGACACCGGGGAGCTGTTTTTT. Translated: CASSLDTGELFF.

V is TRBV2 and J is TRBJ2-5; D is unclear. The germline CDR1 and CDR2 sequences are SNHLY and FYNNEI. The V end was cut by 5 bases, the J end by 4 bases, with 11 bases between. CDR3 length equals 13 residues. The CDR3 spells CASSSGVGETQYF. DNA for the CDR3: TGTGCCAGCAGTAGTGGGGTAGGAGAGACCCAGTACTTC.

Written as DNA, the CDR3 is TGTGCCAGTAGTATAAGACTAGGGGGTACCGGGGAGCTGTTTTTT. It translates to CASSIRLGGTGELFF. The rearrangement joins TRBV19 to TRBJ2-2; the D gene could be TRBD1 or TRBD2 (6 bases each). V was trimmed by 2 bases and J by 5 bases, leaving 12 bases between them. CDR1 and CDR2 from the germline V gene are LNHDA and SQIVND (reference sequence). This CDR3 contains 15 residues.

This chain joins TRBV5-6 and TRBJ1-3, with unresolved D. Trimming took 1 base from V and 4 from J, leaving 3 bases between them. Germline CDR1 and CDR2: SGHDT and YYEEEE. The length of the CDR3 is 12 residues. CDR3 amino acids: CASSLRGNTIYF. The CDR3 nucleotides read TGTGCCAGCAGCTTGAGGGGAAACACCATATATTTT.

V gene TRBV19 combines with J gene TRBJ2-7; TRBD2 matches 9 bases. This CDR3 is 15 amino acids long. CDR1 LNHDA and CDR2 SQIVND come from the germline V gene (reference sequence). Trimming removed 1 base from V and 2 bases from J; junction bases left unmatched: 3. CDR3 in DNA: TGTGCCAGTAGTATAGCGCGCGGGAGGGCCTACGAGCAGTACTTC. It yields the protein CASSIARGRAYEQYF.

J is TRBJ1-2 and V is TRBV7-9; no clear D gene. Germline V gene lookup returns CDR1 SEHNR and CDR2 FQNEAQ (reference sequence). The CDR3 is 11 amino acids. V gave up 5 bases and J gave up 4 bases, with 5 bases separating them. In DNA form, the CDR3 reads TGTGCCAGCAGCCCAGCCTATGGCTACACCTTC. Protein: CASSPAYGYTF.

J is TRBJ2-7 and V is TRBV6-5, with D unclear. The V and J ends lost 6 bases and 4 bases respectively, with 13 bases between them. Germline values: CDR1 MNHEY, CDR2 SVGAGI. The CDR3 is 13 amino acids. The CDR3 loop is CASRKGRSYEQYF. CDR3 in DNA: TGTGCCAGCAGGAAAGGGCGCTCGTACGAGCAGTACTTC.

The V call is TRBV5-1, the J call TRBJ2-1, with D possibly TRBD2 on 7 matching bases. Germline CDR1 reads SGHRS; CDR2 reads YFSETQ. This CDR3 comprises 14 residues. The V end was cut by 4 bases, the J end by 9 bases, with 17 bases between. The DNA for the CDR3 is TGCGCCAGCAGCCCTTCTGGGGGCGGGAGTGAGCAGTTCTTC. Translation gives CASSPSGGGSEQFF.

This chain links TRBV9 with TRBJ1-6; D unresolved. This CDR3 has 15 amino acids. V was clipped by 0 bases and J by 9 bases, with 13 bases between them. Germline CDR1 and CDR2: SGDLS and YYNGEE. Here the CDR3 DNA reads TGTGCCAGCAGCGTAGAAGGAGGGATAGGTTCACCCCTCCACTTT. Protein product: CASSVEGGIGSPLHF.

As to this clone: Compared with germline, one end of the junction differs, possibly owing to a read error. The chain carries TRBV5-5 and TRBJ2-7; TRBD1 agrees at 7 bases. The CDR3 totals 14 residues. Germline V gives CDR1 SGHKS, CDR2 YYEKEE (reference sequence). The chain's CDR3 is CASSSDRSSYEQHF. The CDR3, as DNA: TGTGCCAGCAGTTCGGACAGGTCCTCATACGAGCAGCACTTC. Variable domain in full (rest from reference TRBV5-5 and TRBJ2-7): DAGVTQSPTHLIKTRGQQVTLRCSPISGHKSVSWYQQVLGQGPQFIFQYYEKEERGRGNFPDRFSARQFPNYSSELNVNALLLGDSALYLCASSSDRSSYEQHFGPGTRLTVT.

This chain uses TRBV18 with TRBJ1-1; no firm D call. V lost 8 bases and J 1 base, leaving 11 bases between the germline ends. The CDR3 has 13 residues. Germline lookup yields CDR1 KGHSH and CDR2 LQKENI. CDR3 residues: CASEPNSNTEAFF. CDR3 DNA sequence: TGTGCCAGCGAACCCAACTCGAACACTGAAGCTTTCTTT. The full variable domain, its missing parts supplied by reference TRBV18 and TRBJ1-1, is NAGVMQNPRHLVRRRGQEARLRCSPMKGHSHVYWYRQLPEEGLKFMVYLQKENIIDESGMPKERFSAEFPKEGPSILRIQQVVRGDSAAYFCASEPNSNTEAFFGQGTRLTVV.

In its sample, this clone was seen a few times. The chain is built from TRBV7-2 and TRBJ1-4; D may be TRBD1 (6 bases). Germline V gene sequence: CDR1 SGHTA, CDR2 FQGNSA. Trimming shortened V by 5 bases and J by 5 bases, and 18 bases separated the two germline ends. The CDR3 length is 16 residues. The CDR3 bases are TGTGCCAGCAGCCTAGGGCAAACAGGGAGCAATGAAAAACTGTTTTTT. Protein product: CASSLGQTGSNEKLFF.

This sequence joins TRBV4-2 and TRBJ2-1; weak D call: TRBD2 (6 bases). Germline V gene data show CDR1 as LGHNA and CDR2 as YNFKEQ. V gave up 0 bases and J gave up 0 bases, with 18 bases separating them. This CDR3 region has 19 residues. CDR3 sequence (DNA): TGTGCCAGCAGCCAAGAGAACCTAGCGAGCGGACGCTCCTACAATGAGCAGTTCTTC. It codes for CASSQENLASGRSYNEQFF.

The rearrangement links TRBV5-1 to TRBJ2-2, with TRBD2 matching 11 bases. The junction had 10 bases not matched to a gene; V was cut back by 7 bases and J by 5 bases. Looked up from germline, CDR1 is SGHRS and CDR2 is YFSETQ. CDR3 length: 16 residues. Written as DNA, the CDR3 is TGCGCCAGCGTTCCCGGGACTAGCGGCTTAACCGGGGAGCTGTTTTTT. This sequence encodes CASVPGTSGLTGELFF. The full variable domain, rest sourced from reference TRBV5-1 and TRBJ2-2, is KAGVTQTPRYLIKTRGQQVTLSCSPISGHRSVSWYQQTPGQGLQFLFEYFSETQRNKGNFPGRFSGRQFSNSRSEMNVSTLELGDSALYLCASVPGTSGLTGELFFGEGSRLTVL.

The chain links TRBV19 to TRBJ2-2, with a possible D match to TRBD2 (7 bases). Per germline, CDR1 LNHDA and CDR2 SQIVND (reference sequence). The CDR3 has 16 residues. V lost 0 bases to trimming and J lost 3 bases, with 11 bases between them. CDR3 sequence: CASSIDGGLYTGELFF. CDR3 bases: TGTGCCAGTAGTATAGACGGGGGGCTATACACCGGGGAGCTGTTTTTT.

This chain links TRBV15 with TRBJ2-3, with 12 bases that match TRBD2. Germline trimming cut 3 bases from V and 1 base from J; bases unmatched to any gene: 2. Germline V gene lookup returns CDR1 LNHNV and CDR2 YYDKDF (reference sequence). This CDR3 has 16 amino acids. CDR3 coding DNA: TGTGCCACCAGCAGGACTAGCGGGGGCCGCACAGATACGCAGTATTTT. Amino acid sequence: CATSRTSGGRTDTQYF.

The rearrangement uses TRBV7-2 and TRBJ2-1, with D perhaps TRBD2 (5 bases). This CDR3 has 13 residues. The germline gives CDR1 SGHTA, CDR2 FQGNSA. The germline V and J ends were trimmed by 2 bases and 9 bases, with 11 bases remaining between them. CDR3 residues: CASSLWPRGEQFF. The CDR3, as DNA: TGTGCCAGCAGCTTATGGCCCCGGGGTGAGCAGTTCTTC.

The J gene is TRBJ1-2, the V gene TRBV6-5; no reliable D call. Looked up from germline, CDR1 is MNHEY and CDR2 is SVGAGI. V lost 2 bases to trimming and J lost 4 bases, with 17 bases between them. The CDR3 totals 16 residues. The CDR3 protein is CASSYGPSVFPYGYTF. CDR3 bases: TGTGCCAGCAGTTACGGCCCGAGCGTGTTTCCCTATGGCTACACCTTC.